Following are 29 T cell receptor beta chains from one sample sequenced in a study of control samples from healthy donors and cancer patients. TCRdb's table, derived via immunoSEQ multiplex PCR, lists solely in-frame clones and lacks some. The data contain about 220,000 clones, over 90% of them singletons. The sample was blood. The receptors here all came from a man over 45 in good health.

The chain employs TRBV27 and TRBJ2-3; weak D call: TRBD1 (5 bases). The germline V gene has CDR1 MNHEY and CDR2 SMNVEV (reference sequence). V was cut by 9 bases and J by 0 bases, with 7 bases left in between. This CDR3 contains 12 residues. The CDR3 spells CARRQSTDTQYF. CDR3 DNA: TGTGCCAGGAGACAGAGCACAGATACGCAGTATTTT.

V usage is TRBV7-2 and J usage is TRBJ2-1; perhaps TRBD1 as D (7 bases). The germline gives CDR1 SGHTA, CDR2 FQGNSA. CDR3 length: 16 residues. V lost 4 bases to trimming and J lost 9 bases, with 22 bases between them. In DNA, the CDR3 is TGTGCCAGCAGCTCAACCGGGACAGTAGCGGTGCCTGAGCAGTTCTTC. Translating it yields CASSSTGTVAVPEQFF.

A note on this clone: Other DNA variants within this sample encode the same CDR3. The chain has TRBV29-1 and TRBJ1-2; a weak D match, TRBD1 (6 bases). This CDR3 region has 12 residues. In germline, CDR1 is SQVTM, CDR2 ANQGSEA. V was trimmed by 4 bases and J by 2 bases, leaving 8 bases between them. The CDR3 loop is CSVVQGNYGYTF. The CDR3 DNA reads as TGCAGCGTTGTTCAGGGGAACTATGGCTACACCTTC.

The genes are TRBV5-6 and TRBJ2-7, with 9 positions matching TRBD1. Trimming removed 3 bases from V and 4 bases from J; junction bases left unmatched: 8. In germline, CDR1 is SGHDT, CDR2 YYEEEE. CDR3 size: 15 residues. In DNA, the CDR3 is TGTGCCAGCAGCTCTTCCGGGACAGGGATATACGAGCAGTACGTC. This gives the protein CASSSSGTGIYEQYV.

V and J are TRBV5-1 and TRBJ2-5; the D call may be TRBD1 or TRBD2 (5 bases each). Looked up from germline, CDR1 is SGHRS and CDR2 is YFSETQ. The CDR3 runs to 13 residues. Trimming stripped 4 bases from V and 2 bases from J, with 9 bases between. The CDR3: CASSRDGQETQYF. DNA of the CDR3: TGCGCCAGCAGCCGGGACGGACAAGAGACCCAGTACTTC.

The chain is built from TRBV7-3 and TRBJ2-1; 7 bases map to TRBD1. From germline, CDR1 is SGHTA and CDR2 FQGTGA. The CDR3 runs 15 residues. The ends lost 3 bases at V and 3 bases at J; junction bases unmatched: 5. CDR3 region: CASSFGQVDYNEQFF. Written as DNA, the CDR3 is TGTGCCAGCAGCTTTGGACAGGTCGACTACAATGAGCAGTTCTTC. Supplemented by reference TRBV7-3 and TRBJ2-1, the full variable domain reads GAGVSQTPSNKVTEKGKYVELRCDPISGHTALYWYRQSLGQGPEFLIYFQGTGAADDSGLPNDRFFAVRPEGSVSTLKIQRTERGDSAVYLCASSFGQVDYNEQFFGPGTRLTVL.

The genes are TRBV19 and TRBJ1-1; 7 nucleotides line up with TRBD1. Trimming took 5 bases from V and 1 from J; bases not matched to a gene: 7. CDR1 is LNHDA, CDR2 SQIVND, per germline (reference sequence). This CDR3 is built from 15 residues. CDR3 coding DNA: TGTGCCAGTAGTCGACAGGGAGGTACGAACACTGAAGCTTTCTTT. Protein: CASSRQGGTNTEAFF.

The V and J genes are TRBV29-1 and TRBJ2-5, with D hard to call. The CDR3 contains 14 residues. Germline V gene sequence: CDR1 SQVTM, CDR2 ANQGSEA. V lost 3 bases to trimming and J lost 0 bases, with 11 bases between them. CDR3 nucleotides: TGCAGCGTTGATTTGTCAGATAACCAAGAGACCCAGTACTTC. It yields the protein CSVDLSDNQETQYF.

In regard to this clone: Other nucleotide sequences in the sample specify the same CDR3. The chain carries TRBV18 and TRBJ1-1; no clear D. Trimming took off 3 bases at V and 2 bases at J, with 4 bases between the two ends. The CDR3 is 12 amino acids. Germline V gives CDR1 KGHSH, CDR2 LQKENI. The CDR3 coding sequence is TGTGCCAGCTCACCTCAAAACACTGAAGCTTTCTTT. Protein product: CASSPQNTEAFF.

The chain employs TRBV30 and TRBJ2-7; D not resolved. The V gene's germline CDR1 is GTSNPN and CDR2 SVGIG (reference sequence). Deletions cut 1 base from V and 4 bases from J, with 5 bases between. CDR3 size: 11 residues. The CDR3 region has the DNA TGTGCCTGGAGTGCCGGTTACGAGCAGTACTTC. Its translation is CAWSAGYEQYF.

The chain joins TRBV6-6 to TRBJ2-4; unclear D gene. The CDR3 is 11 amino acids. The germline V gene encodes CDR1 MNHNY and CDR2 SVGAGI (reference sequence). Trimming took off 6 bases at V and 5 bases at J, with 5 bases between the two ends. The CDR3 loop is CASSPQNIQYF. In DNA, the CDR3 is TGTGCCAGCAGCCCCCAAAACATTCAGTACTTC.

The V and J genes are TRBV18 and TRBJ2-7; the match to TRBD1 covers 7 bases. There are 15 residues in the CDR3. The germline V gene encodes CDR1 KGHSH and CDR2 LQKENI. The ends lost 3 bases at V and 2 bases at J; junction bases unmatched: 7. As DNA, the CDR3 is TGTGCCAGCTCACCTTCGGCAGGGGGTCCCTACGAGCAGTACGTC. Translated, it gives CASSPSAGGPYEQYV.

The CDR3 region has the DNA TGTGCCAGTAGTCCTAGGGGGCTACAGGATTCACCCCTCCACTTT. Its translation: CASSPRGLQDSPLHF. V gene TRBV19 combines with J gene TRBJ1-6; 7 bases are shared with TRBD1. This CDR3 is 15 amino acids long. Germline values: CDR1 LNHDA, CDR2 SQIVND (reference sequence). Unmatched junction bases numbered 9, after V lost 5 bases and J lost 8 bases.

The V and J genes are TRBV19 and TRBJ1-1, with D unresolved. The CDR3 runs to 16 residues. The V gene lost 0 bases and the J gene lost 3 bases, with 14 bases spanning the gap. Germline lookup yields CDR1 LNHDA and CDR2 SQIVND (reference sequence). The CDR3, as DNA: TGTGCCAGTAGTATAGAAGGCAGCCCCACGGACACTGAAGCTTTCTTT. Translated, it gives CASSIEGSPTDTEAFF.

The J gene is TRBJ1-6, the V gene TRBV11-3; TRBD1 might be the D (6 bases). V lost 1 base and J lost 7, with 8 bases in between. The CDR3 covers 14 residues. Germline V CDR1 and CDR2: SGHNT, YENEEA. The DNA for the CDR3 is TGTGCCAGCAGCTTAGGGGGGGCAAATTCACCCCTCCACTTT. Encoded protein: CASSLGGANSPLHF. Variable domain in full (rest from reference TRBV11-3 and TRBJ1-6): EAGVVQSPRYKIIEKKQPVAFWCNPISGHNTLYWYLQNLGQGPELLIRYENEEAVDDSQLPKDRFSAERLKGVDSTLKIQPAELGDSAVYLCASSLGGANSPLHFGNGTRLTVT.

The chain is built from TRBV5-1 and TRBJ1-2; D is possibly TRBD1 (5 bases). The CDR3 is made up of 15 amino acids. With 2 bases removed from V and 5 bases from J, the gap between germline ends came to 16 bases. Germline CDR1 SGHRS, CDR2 YFSETQ. The CDR3 DNA follows: TGCGCCAGCAGCTTATTTAGCCAGGGATGGTATGGCTACACCTTC. This translates into CASSLFSQGWYGYTF.

The genes are TRBV7-9 and TRBJ2-1; TRBD1 matches at 7 bases. The V segment lost 8 bases and the J segment 4 bases; nucleotides outside the gene matches: 11. This CDR3 is built from 15 residues. Germline lookup yields CDR1 SEHNR and CDR2 FQNEAQ (reference sequence). CDR3 region: CASQLRDSDYNEQFF. The CDR3 nucleotides read TGTGCCAGCCAGCTTCGGGACAGCGATTACAATGAGCAGTTCTTC.

This clone appeared a single time. The gene calls are TRBV5-1 and TRBJ2-5; tentative D call: TRBD1 (6 bases). The CDR3 spans 15 residues. Trimming removed 0 bases at V and 3 bases at J, with 12 bases between. Germline CDR1 reads SGHRS; CDR2 reads YFSETQ. The CDR3 sequence is CASSLEGVREETQYF. Here the CDR3 DNA reads TGCGCCAGCAGCTTGGAGGGGGTTAGAGAAGAGACCCAGTACTTC.

This clone was detected only once. The rearrangement joins TRBV2 to TRBJ1-4; D unresolved. Trimming left V 4 bases short and J 0 bases short, with 12 bases between. This CDR3 region has 16 residues. Per germline, CDR1 SNHLY and CDR2 FYNNEI. DNA for the CDR3: TGTGCCAGCAGTGGAGGGCCGGTCGCAACTAATGAAAAACTGTTTTTT. It yields the protein CASSGGPVATNEKLFF.

This chain links TRBV7-2 with TRBJ1-2; 8 bases agree with TRBD1. The CDR3 length is 14 residues. J was trimmed by 5 bases and V by 6 bases; bases with no gene match: 8. Per germline, CDR1 SGHTA and CDR2 FQGNSA. The DNA for the CDR3 is TGTGCCAGCAGTAACCAGGGGGCCACTTATGGCTACACCTTC. This codes for CASSNQGATYGYTF.

V usage is TRBV10-1 and J usage is TRBJ2-2; 8 nucleotides align to TRBD1. Germline V gene sequence: CDR1 WNHNN, CDR2 SYGVQD (reference sequence). The V and J ends lost 3 bases and 5 bases, in that order; junction bases with no gene match: 8. This CDR3 has 16 amino acids. As DNA, the CDR3 is TGCGCCAGCAGTGATAACAGGGGGTTGGAAACCGGGGAGCTGTTTTTT. It specifies CASSDNRGLETGELFF.

The chain recombines TRBV6-6 with TRBJ1-1; D call uncertain. The CDR3 totals 11 residues. V was shortened by 6 bases and J by 1 base, with 3 bases between the two germline ends. Germline CDR1 reads MNHNY; CDR2 reads SVGAGI (reference sequence). The CDR3 region has the DNA TGTGCCAGCAGAGAGAACACTGAAGCTTTCTTT. It encodes CASRENTEAFF.

The chain couples TRBV4-3 to TRBJ2-7; 9 bases fit TRBD1. V lost 0 bases, J lost 1 base, and 4 bases stayed unmatched. Looked up from germline, CDR1 is LGHNA and CDR2 is YSLEER. The CDR3 loop spans 16 amino acids. DNA of the CDR3: TGCGCCAGCAGCCAAGAGACCGACAGGGGGTCCTACGAGCAGTACTTC. It encodes CASSQETDRGSYEQYF.

This chain links TRBV28 with TRBJ2-5; TRBD2 matches at 7 bases. V was clipped by 8 bases and J by 2 bases; unmatched bases: 11. The CDR3 length is 15 residues. The germline gives CDR1 MDHEN, CDR2 SYDVKM. The CDR3 loop reads CASGGGDAAQETQYF. The CDR3 DNA follows: TGTGCCAGCGGGGGAGGGGATGCGGCACAAGAGACCCAGTACTTC.

V is TRBV6-5 and J is TRBJ1-5; D is uncertain. CDR1 MNHEY and CDR2 SVGAGI come from the germline V gene. Trimming took off 6 bases at V and 11 bases at J, with 20 bases between the two ends. The CDR3 loop spans 14 amino acids. CDR3 region: CASRVSQRAPAQHF. In nucleotides, the CDR3 is TGTGCCAGCAGGGTGTCTCAACGGGCCCCAGCCCAGCATTTT.

V is TRBV6-5 and J is TRBJ1-3; possible D gene TRBD1, 5 bases. V shed 2 bases and J shed 5 bases, with 7 bases lying between them. The CDR3 sequence is 13 residues long. CDR1 and CDR2 (germline): MNHEY, SVGAGI. Here the CDR3 reads CASSYDSRNTIYF. CDR3 in DNA: TGTGCCAGCAGTTACGACAGTAGAAACACCATATATTTT.

The rearrangement uses TRBV10-3 and TRBJ2-3; D call uncertain. CDR3 length equals 15 residues. The V and J ends lost 4 bases and 4 bases respectively, with 15 bases between them. Germline V lookup: CDR1 ENHRY, CDR2 SYGVKD. The DNA of the CDR3 is TGTGCCATCAGTGGCCACATGGATCGGGCAGATACGCAGTATTTT. Protein: CAISGHMDRADTQYF.

The chain combines TRBV10-3 with TRBJ1-1, with 8 bases identical to TRBD1. The J segment lost 1 base and the V segment lost 11 bases, leaving 12 bases of the junction unmatched. The CDR3 has 15 residues. The germline V gene encodes CDR1 ENHRY and CDR2 SYGVKD. The CDR3 DNA follows: TGTGCCTCTTCCCAGGGGGCAGGCGGGAACACTGAAGCTTTCTTT. Its protein product is CASSQGAGGNTEAFF.

This chain joins TRBV5-5 and TRBJ2-5; either TRBD1 or TRBD2 may supply D (6 bases each). CDR3 length equals 15 residues. Trimming took off 4 bases at V and 4 bases at J, with 17 bases between the two ends. CDR1 and CDR2 (germline): SGHKS, YYEKEE (reference sequence). For the CDR3, the DNA is TGTGCCAGCAGCCTTGGCTGGAGGGGGGCAGAGACCCAGTACTTC. Its protein product is CASSLGWRGAETQYF.